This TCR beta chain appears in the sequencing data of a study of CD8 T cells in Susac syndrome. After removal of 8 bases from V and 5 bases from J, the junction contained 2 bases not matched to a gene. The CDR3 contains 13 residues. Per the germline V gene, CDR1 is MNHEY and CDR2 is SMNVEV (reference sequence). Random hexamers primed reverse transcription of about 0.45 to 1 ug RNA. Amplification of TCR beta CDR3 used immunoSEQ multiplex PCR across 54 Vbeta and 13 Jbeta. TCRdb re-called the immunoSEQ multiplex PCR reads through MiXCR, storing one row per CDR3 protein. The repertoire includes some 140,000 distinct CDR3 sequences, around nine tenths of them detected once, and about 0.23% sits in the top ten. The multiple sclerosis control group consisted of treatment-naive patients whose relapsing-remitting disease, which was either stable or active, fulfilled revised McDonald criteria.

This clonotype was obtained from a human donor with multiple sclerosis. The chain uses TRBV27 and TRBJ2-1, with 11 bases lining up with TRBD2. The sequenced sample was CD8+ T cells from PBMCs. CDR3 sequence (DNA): TGTGCCAGCGGACTAGCGGGCCACAATGAGCAGTTCTTC. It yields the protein CASGLAGHNEQFF.